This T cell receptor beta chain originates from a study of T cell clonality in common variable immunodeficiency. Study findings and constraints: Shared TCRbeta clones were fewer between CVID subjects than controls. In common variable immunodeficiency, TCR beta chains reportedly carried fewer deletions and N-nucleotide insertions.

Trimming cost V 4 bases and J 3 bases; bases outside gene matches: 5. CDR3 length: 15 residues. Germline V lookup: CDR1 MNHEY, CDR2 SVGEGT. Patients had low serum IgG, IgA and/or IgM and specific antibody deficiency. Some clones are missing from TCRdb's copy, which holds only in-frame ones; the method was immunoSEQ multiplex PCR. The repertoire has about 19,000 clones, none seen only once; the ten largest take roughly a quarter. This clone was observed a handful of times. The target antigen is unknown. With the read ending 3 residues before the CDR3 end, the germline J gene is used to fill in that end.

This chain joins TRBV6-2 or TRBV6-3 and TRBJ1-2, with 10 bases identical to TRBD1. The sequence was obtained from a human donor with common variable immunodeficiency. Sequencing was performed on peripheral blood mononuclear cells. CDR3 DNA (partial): TGTGCCAGCAGTTCCCCGGACAGGGGGTACTATGGC. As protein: CASSSPDRGYYG. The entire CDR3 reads CASSSPDRGYYGYTF.